Listed here are 27 T cell receptor beta chains from one sample, sequenced in a study of post-analysis software for immune sequencing data. Broader study findings: Roughly 5 TRBV segments, TRBV5-6, TRBV5-1 and TRBV20-1 among them, were found more frequent in patients than controls.

Unique molecular identifiers were carried by the TCR beta cDNA libraries. Using its own MiXCR run on the PCR reads, TCRdb lists one record per CDR3 protein. The sample includes about 430,000 distinct CDR3 sequences, over 30% of them seen just once. Antigens for these TCRs are unknown. Specimen: blood. These TCRs come from a girl aged 2-10 years with multiple sclerosis.

Of note for this clonotype: Germline is not matched at one junction end, which may reflect a read error. The rearrangement joins TRBV28 to TRBJ1-1; possible D gene TRBD1, 6 bases. The germline V gene has CDR1 MDHEN and CDR2 SYDVKM. The CDR3 loop spans 16 amino acids. CDR3 sequence: CASAPGSEGGHTEAFF. The CDR3 coding sequence is TGTGCCAGCGCCCCGGGGTCTGAGGGGGGACACACAGAAGCTTTCTTT.

This chain joins TRBV20-1 and TRBJ1-1; D is ambiguous. Trimming removed 3 bases at V and 1 base at J, with 12 bases between. The CDR3 has 14 residues. Germline V gives CDR1 DFQATT, CDR2 SNEGSKA (reference sequence). Here the CDR3 DNA reads TGCAGTGCTAGGGACCGGGTTGAGAACACTGAAGCTTTCTTT. This gives the protein CSARDRVENTEAFF.

This clonotype was picked up a small number of times. The genes are TRBV20-1 and TRBJ2-1; D might be TRBD2 (6 bases). Germline CDR1 reads DFQATT; CDR2 reads SNEGSKA (reference sequence). Between the trimmed V and J ends, which lost 4 bases and 5 bases, there was a span of 18 bases. The CDR3 is 15 amino acids. The CDR3, as DNA: TGCAGTGCTATGGGAAGCGGGTGGGAAGACAATGAGCAGTTCTTC. It codes for CSAMGSGWEDNEQFF.

Turning to this clonotype: A much more abundant neighbour one base away suggests this may be a read error. The chain recombines TRBV20-1 with TRBJ2-5; possible D gene TRBD2, 6 bases. The DNA end lines up better with TRBJ2-7; the J call may be wrong. The CDR3 loop spans 13 amino acids. Germline CDR1 DFQATT, CDR2 SNEGSKA (reference sequence). CDR3 DNA sequence: TGCAGTGCTAGAGAGCTAGCGTACTACGAGCAGTACTTC. Translated: CSARELAYYEQYF.

The chain couples TRBV5-1 to TRBJ2-2; 9 nucleotides agree with TRBD1. CDR1 is SGHRS and CDR2 is YFSETQ in the germline V gene. The junction had 8 bases not matched to a gene; V was cut back by 0 bases and J by 5 bases. The CDR3 contains 17 residues. CDR3 bases: TGCGCCAGCAGCTTGGTTCTGGGGACAGGGCGGACCGGGGAGCTGTTTTTT. This sequence encodes CASSLVLGTGRTGELFF.

V gene TRBV29-1 combines with J gene TRBJ2-5; D may correspond to TRBD1 or TRBD2 (6 bases each). CDR3 length equals 14 residues. V lost 7 bases, J lost 2 bases, and 17 bases lay in between. Germline lookup yields CDR1 SQVTM and CDR2 ANQGSEA. Here the CDR3 reads CSGDSRGGQETQYF. CDR3 DNA sequence: TGCAGCGGGGACTCACGAGGGGGGCAAGAGACCCAGTACTTC.

V usage is TRBV6-2 or TRBV6-3 and J usage is TRBJ2-1; unclear D gene. This CDR3 comprises 17 residues. CDR1 and CDR2 from the germline V gene are MNHEY and SVGEGT. The V and J ends lost 1 base and 0 bases respectively, with 13 bases between them. Here the CDR3 reads CASSYWAPSSSYNEQFF. In nucleotides, the CDR3 is TGTGCCAGCAGTTACTGGGCACCCAGCAGCTCCTACAATGAGCAGTTCTTC.

A remark on this clonotype: Its ends do not fully match the called genes, so a read error is possible. The chain joins TRBV27 to TRBJ2-3; the D call may be TRBD1 or TRBD2 (5 bases each). The germline CDR1 and CDR2 sequences are MNHEY and SMNVEV (reference sequence). The CDR3 extends over 15 amino acids. CDR3 nucleotide sequence: TGTGCCAGCACTGACTTTTCATCTAGCACAGGTACGCAGTATTTT. Amino acids: CASTDFSSSTGTQYF.

This clonotype was seen more than once but under ten times. V usage is TRBV5-4 and J usage is TRBJ2-1; 7 bases align to TRBD2. CDR3 length equals 13 residues. Germline assignment: CDR1 SGHNT and CDR2 YYREEE (reference sequence). V lost 3 bases and J lost 7; bases outside the gene matches: 4. CDR3 in amino acids: CASSSPSGNEQFF. The CDR3 coding sequence is TGTGCCAGCAGCTCCCCTAGCGGAAATGAGCAGTTCTTC.

The chain uses TRBV28 and TRBJ1-5, with 7 bases lining up with TRBD1. The CDR3 sequence is 16 residues long. The germline gives CDR1 MDHEN, CDR2 SYDVKM. V was clipped by 4 bases and J by 3 bases; unmatched bases: 9. Here the CDR3 reads CASSSRTGLSNQPQHF. The CDR3 DNA is TGTGCCAGCAGTTCCCGGACAGGCCTATCCAATCAGCCCCAGCATTTT.

V is TRBV28 and J is TRBJ1-5; TRBD1 is a possible D gene (5 bases). The germline V gene has CDR1 MDHEN and CDR2 SYDVKM. The CDR3 is 20 amino acids. Trimming cost V 7 bases and J 1 base, with 29 bases left between them. As DNA, the CDR3 is TGTGCCAGCACCCCTTTCATCTCTGGTGGGGACTCAAAGAGCAATCAGCCCCAGCATTTT. It codes for CASTPFISGGDSKSNQPQHF.

This rearrangement joins TRBV4-1 to TRBJ1-4; D is perhaps TRBD1 (5 bases). Trimming stripped 2 bases from V and 11 bases from J, with 9 bases between. This CDR3 region has 12 residues. CDR1 MGHRA and CDR2 YSYEKL come from the germline V gene. CDR3 bases: TGCGCCAGCAGCCAACGACAGACTAAACTGTTTTTT. Protein product: CASSQRQTKLFF.

The gene calls are TRBV5-1 and TRBJ2-3, with D unresolved. V was shortened by 3 bases and J by 2 bases, with 13 bases between the two germline ends. The germline V gene encodes CDR1 SGHRS and CDR2 YFSETQ. This CDR3 contains 15 residues. The CDR3 protein is CASSSRLQTTDTQYF. CDR3 DNA sequence: TGCGCCAGCAGCTCCCGCCTCCAGACCACAGATACGCAGTATTTT.

In its sample, this clonotype was seen a few times. J is TRBJ2-3 and V is TRBV24-1, with 8 bases lining up with TRBD1. Germline values: CDR1 KGHDR, CDR2 SFDVKD. The CDR3 is 16 residues long. V shed 1 base, J shed 4 bases, and the junction held 6 bases outside the gene matches. CDR3 in amino acids: CATSDFSGRGPDTQYF. The CDR3 region has the DNA TGTGCCACCAGTGATTTTTCGGGCAGGGGGCCAGATACGCAGTATTTT.

The chain carries TRBV12-3 or TRBV12-4 and TRBJ1-6, with 8 bases matching TRBD1. J gave up 9 bases and V 4 bases, and 8 bases lay outside the gene matches. CDR3 length: 15 residues. CDR3 residues: CASSSPGTGASPLHF. The CDR3 nucleotides are TGTGCCAGCAGTTCCCCCGGGACAGGAGCTTCACCCCTCCACTTT.

This chain connects TRBV7-9 to TRBJ2-3; D perhaps matches TRBD1 (7 bases). The CDR3 runs to 16 residues. CDR1 is SEHNR, CDR2 FQNEAQ, per germline (reference sequence). V lost 5 bases and J 0 bases, leaving 15 bases between the germline ends. The CDR3 loop reads CASSPEGQRSTDTQYF. As DNA, the CDR3 is TGTGCCAGCAGCCCGGAGGGACAGCGAAGCACAGATACGCAGTATTTT.

This sequence joins TRBV14 and TRBJ2-7, with TRBD2 matching over 7 bases. The germline V gene has CDR1 SGHDN and CDR2 FVKESK. CDR3 length equals 14 residues. V gave up 2 bases and J gave up 7 bases; unmatched junction bases: 8. The CDR3 DNA is TGTGCCAGCAGCCAATGGGTTACGGGGGGTGAGCAGTACTTC. Translated: CASSQWVTGGEQYF.

This clonotype was seen only a few times. CDR3 in DNA: TGTGCCATCAGTGAGGCGGGACTCATCTACGAGCAGTACTTC. Translation gives CAISEAGLIYEQYF. The genes are TRBV10-3 and TRBJ2-7; D perhaps matches TRBD2 (6 bases). CDR3 length equals 14 residues. V was shortened by 2 bases and J by 3 bases, with 11 bases between the two germline ends. Per germline, CDR1 ENHRY and CDR2 SYGVKD.

The chain uses TRBV6-5 and TRBJ2-5; tentatively, D is TRBD2 (5 bases). Germline V gene lookup returns CDR1 MNHEY and CDR2 SVGAGI. The V and J ends lost 7 bases and 11 bases respectively, with 26 bases between them. This CDR3 contains 15 residues. DNA for the CDR3: TGTGCCAGCACCCAGCGGCAGAGCCCTTATTATGAGCAGTACTTC. Its translation: CASTQRQSPYYEQYF.

This clonotype was observed a handful of times. The V gene is TRBV12-3 or TRBV12-4, the J gene TRBJ2-1; TRBD2 is a possible D gene (5 bases). The CDR3 covers 16 residues. With 7 bases removed from V and 5 bases from J, the gap between germline ends came to 21 bases. This chain's CDR3 is CASTNAGSFWNNEQFF. The CDR3 DNA sequence: TGTGCCAGCACCAACGCGGGTTCATTTTGGAACAATGAGCAGTTCTTC.

This chain connects TRBV5-5 to TRBJ2-1, with D unclear. Germline-derived CDR1 and CDR2 are SGHKS and YYEKEE (reference sequence). Trimming removed 2 bases at V and 6 bases at J, with 15 bases between. The CDR3 sequence is 15 residues long. The DNA for the CDR3 is TGTGCCAGCAGCTTAGTCTCGGGCTATCGCAATGAGCAGTTCTTC. Its translation: CASSLVSGYRNEQFF. The full variable domain, in which reference TRBV5-5 and TRBJ2-1 provide the parts outside the CDR3, is DAGVTQSPTHLIKTRGQQVTLRCSPISGHKSVSWYQQVLGQGPQFIFQYYEKEERGRGNFPDRFSARQFPNYSSELNVNALLLGDSALYLCASSLVSGYRNEQFFGPGTRLTVL.

This clonotype was counted between two and nine times. The chain links TRBV12-3 or TRBV12-4 to TRBJ2-4, with D perhaps matching TRBD2 (6 bases). This CDR3 has 14 residues. V lost 5 bases and J lost 13, with 21 bases in between. For the CDR3, the DNA is TGTGCCAGCAGTCCGGGACGGAGGGCAGGTCGGCAGTACTTC. Its protein product is CASSPGRRAGRQYF.

This chain links TRBV21-1 with TRBJ2-3. TRBV21-1 counts as a pseudogene. The CDR3 loop spans 13 amino acids. The CDR3 loop reads CASGIISTDTQYF. In DNA, the CDR3 is TGTGCCAGCGGTATCATTAGCACAGATACGCAGTATTTT.

This chain joins TRBV29-1 and TRBJ2-3; the D gene could be TRBD1 or TRBD2 (5 bases each). This CDR3 region has 13 residues. In germline, CDR1 is SQVTM, CDR2 ANQGSEA. Trimming left V 4 bases short and J 2 bases short, with 10 bases between. CDR3 sequence reads: CSVVGPNTDTQYF. CDR3 DNA: TGCAGCGTTGTGGGACCTAACACAGATACGCAGTATTTT.

In this sample, this clonotype turned up a few times. This rearrangement joins TRBV28 to TRBJ1-1; 7 bases are shared with TRBD1. This CDR3 has 17 residues. The J segment lost 0 bases and the V segment lost 2 bases, leaving 9 bases of the junction unmatched. Germline CDR1 MDHEN, CDR2 SYDVKM. CDR3 nucleotide sequence: TGTGCCAGCAGTTTAAGCCGGACAGGTTTAATGAACACTGAAGCTTTCTTT. This translates into CASSLSRTGLMNTEAFF.

This clonotype was seen a few times. The chain uses TRBV6-2 or TRBV6-3 and TRBJ1-1; D might be TRBD1 (6 bases). Germline V CDR1 and CDR2: MNHEY, SVGEGT. Deletions cut 10 bases from V and 1 base from J, with 13 bases between. This CDR3 contains 13 residues. The CDR3 protein is CATGAGENTEAFF. The CDR3 region has the DNA TGTGCCACGGGGGCAGGAGAGAACACTGAAGCTTTCTTT.

This clonotype has only a few counts. The chain has TRBV10-3 and TRBJ2-3; D remains unclear. The germline V gene encodes CDR1 ENHRY and CDR2 SYGVKD. The V end was cut by 4 bases, the J end by 4 bases, with 15 bases between. The CDR3 spans 15 residues. The CDR3 loop is CAISAQPAVADTQYF. The CDR3 nucleotides read TGTGCCATCAGTGCCCAGCCCGCGGTGGCAGATACGCAGTATTTT.